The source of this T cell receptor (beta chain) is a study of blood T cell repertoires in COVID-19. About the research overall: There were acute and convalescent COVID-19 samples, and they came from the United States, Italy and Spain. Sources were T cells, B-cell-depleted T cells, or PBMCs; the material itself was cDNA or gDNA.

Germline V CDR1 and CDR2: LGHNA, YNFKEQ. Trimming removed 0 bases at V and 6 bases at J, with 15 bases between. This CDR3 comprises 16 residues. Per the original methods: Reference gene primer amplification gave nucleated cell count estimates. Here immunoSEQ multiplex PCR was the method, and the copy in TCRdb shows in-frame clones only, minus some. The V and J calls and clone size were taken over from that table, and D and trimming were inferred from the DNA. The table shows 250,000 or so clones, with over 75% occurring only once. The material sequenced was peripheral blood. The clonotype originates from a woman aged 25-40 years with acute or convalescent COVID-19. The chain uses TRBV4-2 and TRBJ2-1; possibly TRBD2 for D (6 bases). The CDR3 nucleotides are TGTGCCAGCAGCCAAGATTTCCTAGCGCTTTTCAATGAGCAGTTCTTC. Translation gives CASSQDFLALFNEQFF.